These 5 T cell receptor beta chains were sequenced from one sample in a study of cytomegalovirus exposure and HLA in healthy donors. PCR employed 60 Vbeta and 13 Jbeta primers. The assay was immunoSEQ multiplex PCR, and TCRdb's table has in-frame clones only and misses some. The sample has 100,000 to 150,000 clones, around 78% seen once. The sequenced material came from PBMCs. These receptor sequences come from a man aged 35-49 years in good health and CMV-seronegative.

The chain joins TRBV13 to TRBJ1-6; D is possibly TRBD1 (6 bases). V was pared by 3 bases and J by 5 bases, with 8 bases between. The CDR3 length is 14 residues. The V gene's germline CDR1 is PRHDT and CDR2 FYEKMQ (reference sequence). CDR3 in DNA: TGTGCCAGCAGCTTCCAGGGGAATAATTCACCCCTCCACTTT. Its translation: CASSFQGNNSPLHF.

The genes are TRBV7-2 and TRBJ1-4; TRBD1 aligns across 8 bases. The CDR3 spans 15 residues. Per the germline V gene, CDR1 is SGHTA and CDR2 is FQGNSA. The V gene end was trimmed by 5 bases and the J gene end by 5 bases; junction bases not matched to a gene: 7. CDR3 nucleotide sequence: TGTGCCAGCAGCCGACAGGGGTTTGAAAATGAAAAACTGTTTTTT. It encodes CASSRQGFENEKLFF. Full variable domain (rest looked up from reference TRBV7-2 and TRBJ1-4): GAGVSQSPSNKVTEKGKDVELRCDPISGHTALYWYRQSLGQGLEFLIYFQGNSAPDKSGLPSDRFSAERTGGSVSTLTIQRTQQEDSAVYLCASSRQGFENEKLFFGSGTQLSVL.

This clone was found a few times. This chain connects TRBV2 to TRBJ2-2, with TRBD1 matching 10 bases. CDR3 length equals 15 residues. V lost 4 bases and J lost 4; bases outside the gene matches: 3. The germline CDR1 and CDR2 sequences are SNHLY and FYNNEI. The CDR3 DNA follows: TGTGCCAGCAGTGGACAGGGGGCCCTCACCGGGGAGCTGTTTTTT. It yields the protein CASSGQGALTGELFF.

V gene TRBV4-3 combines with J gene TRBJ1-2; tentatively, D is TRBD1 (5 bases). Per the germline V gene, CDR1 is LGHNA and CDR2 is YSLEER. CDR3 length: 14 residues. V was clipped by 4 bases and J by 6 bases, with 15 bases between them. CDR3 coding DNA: TGCGCCAGCAGCCGTGCCGGGGCGGGGGATGGCTACACCTTC. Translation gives CASSRAGAGDGYTF.

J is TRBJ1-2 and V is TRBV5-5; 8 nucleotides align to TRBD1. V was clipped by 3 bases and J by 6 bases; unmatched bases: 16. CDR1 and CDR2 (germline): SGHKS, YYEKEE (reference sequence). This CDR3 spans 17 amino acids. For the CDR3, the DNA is TGTGCCAGCAGCTCAAAGGGAGAGACAGGGGCGGGTGATGGCTACACCTTC. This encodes CASSSKGETGAGDGYTF.